A selection of T cell receptor beta chains follows, all from one sample in a study of cytomegalovirus exposure and HLA in healthy donors. TCRdb keeps only in-frame clones here, not all; method: immunoSEQ multiplex PCR. The sample consists of roughly 80,000 clones, around three quarters of them appearing once. The sequenced sample consisted of PBMCs. The receptors originated from a man aged 35 to 55 in good health and CMV-seronegative. Each CDR3 is given with its conserved first and last residue. D genes are given only for firm matches.

V,J,D,CDR3
TRBV5-1,TRBJ2-3,.,CASSHGIGGHADTQYF
TRBV15,TRBJ2-6,TRBD1,CATSPWMGQGATGANVLTF
TRBV5-8,TRBJ2-4,.,CASSLGGRNIQYF
TRBV27,TRBJ2-1,.,CASSLQGSSYNEQFF
TRBV6-1,TRBJ2-7,.,CASSEALDSPYEQYF
TRBV7-3,TRBJ2-7,TRBD1,CASSPGQGSSYEQYF
TRBV30,TRBJ2-3,.,CAWSVQGRGTDTQYF
TRBV7-6,TRBJ2-1,TRBD2,CASSLEPSGNEQFF
TRBV5-6,TRBJ1-1,.,CASRGTGGDTEAFF
TRBV5-6,TRBJ2-2,.,CASSVTGTGELFF
TRBV7-6,TRBJ2-7,.,CASSLAQGSSDEQYF
TRBV4-1,TRBJ2-1,TRBD2,CASSHPRGGGANEQFF
TRBV5-1,TRBJ2-2,.,CASSFPTAGELFF
TRBV5-1,TRBJ2-1,.,CASSLGLGEGNEQFF
TRBV5-1,TRBJ1-5,.,CASSLTGRNFGQPQHF
TRBV7-2,TRBJ2-7,.,CASSQLGDRDYEQYF
TRBV7-2,TRBJ2-7,.,CASSLGWDIGYEQYF
TRBV5-1,TRBJ1-4,TRBD1,CASSLGGDRATNEKLFF
TRBV29-1,TRBJ2-5,TRBD1,CSVVPQGVAYQETQYF
TRBV5-4,TRBJ1-5,.,CASSLDSQPQHF
TRBV6-1,TRBJ2-7,.,CASSVSDTYYEQYF
TRBV7-9,.,.,CASSHPDRSSYEQYF
TRBV6-5,TRBJ1-5,.,CASSVGGFNQPQHF
TRBV19,TRBJ2-7,.,CASRDRVGRSYEQYF
TRBV18,TRBJ1-2,.,CASSEDSNYGYTF
TRBV2,TRBJ1-2,.,CASSPDTSNYGYTF
TRBV7-2,TRBJ1-1,TRBD1,CASSFQQGAGTEAFF
TRBV19,TRBJ1-6,TRBD1,CASRDGQGTADNSPLHF
TRBV18,TRBJ2-2,.,CASSLMEGETGELFF
TRBV14,TRBJ1-1,TRBD1,CASSPRTGLNAEAFF
TRBV11-3,TRBJ2-5,TRBD1,CASSPGTGGRWETQYF
TRBV5-6,TRBJ2-5,TRBD1,CASSFGDSARGTQYF
TRBV7-2,TRBJ2-5,.,CASSLGSRETQYF
TRBV7-2,TRBJ1-1,TRBD1,CASSTPGQGTEAFF